These 2 T cell receptor beta chains were sequenced from one sample in a study of shared clonotypes between healthy human individuals. Assay: immunoSEQ multiplex PCR; the TCRdb copy retains only in-frame clones and omits some. The sample includes around 1,100,000 clones, approximately 77% of them seen just once. What was sequenced was memory CD4+ T cells from PBMCs. The subset was: CD45RA-negative fraction. Receptors were obtained from a young man in good health. Some clones in this sample may be carry-over from other donors' samples.

The chain recombines TRBV13 with TRBJ1-1; possible D gene TRBD1, 5 bases. There are 16 residues in the CDR3. Per the germline V gene, CDR1 is PRHDT and CDR2 is FYEKMQ (reference sequence). Trimming cost V 4 bases and J 5 bases, with 20 bases left between them. The CDR3 here is CASSSGLHNWGTEAFF. The CDR3, as DNA: TGTGCCAGCAGCTCGGGCCTTCATAACTGGGGGACTGAAGCTTTCTTT.

V is TRBV7-2 and J is TRBJ2-7; no definite D call. CDR3 length: 16 amino acids. Germline CDR1 reads SGHTA; CDR2 reads FQGNSA. The V end lost 2 bases, the J end lost 2 bases, and 16 bases lay between the germline ends. The CDR3 reads CASSLPTWTQTYEQYF. The CDR3 bases are TGTGCCAGCAGCTTACCCACCTGGACCCAGACCTACGAGCAGTACTTC.